Shown below are 16 T cell receptor beta chains from a single sample sequenced in a study of blood T cells in healthy people across ages. A J-beta primer mix and a sample-barcoded 5' primer were used in a second PCR of roughly 6 to 11 cycles. TCRdb independently ran MiXCR on the 5' RACE reads; one entry per CDR3 protein. The sample lists around 790,000 distinct CDR3 sequences, 44% occurring once. The sequencing sample was made of blood. The receptors originated from a man aged 55-75 years in good health.

This clonotype was detected only a few times. The rearrangement uses TRBV9 and TRBJ2-6; the D is unclear. Trimming stripped 1 base from V and 0 bases from J, with 8 bases between. The CDR3 runs 16 residues. Germline CDR1 reads SGDLS; CDR2 reads YYNGEE. The CDR3 DNA is TGTGCCAGCAGCGTAACAGATACCTCTGGGGCCAACGTCCTGACTTTC. Translation: CASSVTDTSGANVLTF.

This chain uses TRBV30 with TRBJ1-1; D not resolved. V shed 0 bases and J shed 4 bases, with 9 bases lying between them. Germline loops: CDR1 GTSNPN, CDR2 SVGIG (reference sequence). CDR3 length: 13 amino acids. The CDR3 DNA follows: TGTGCCTGGAGTGTATCGTGGGGCACTGAAGCTTTCTTT. Protein: CAWSVSWGTEAFF.

V gene TRBV6-6 combines with J gene TRBJ1-1; TRBD1 matches at 7 bases. Trimming cost V 2 bases and J 7 bases; bases outside gene matches: 1. CDR3 length: 12 residues. From germline, CDR1 is MNHNY and CDR2 SVGAGI (reference sequence). The CDR3 loop reads CASSYNRGEAFF. CDR3 in DNA: TGTGCCAGCAGTTACAACAGGGGTGAAGCTTTCTTT.

CDR3 protein: CASSSPTRPSSYEQYF. In DNA form, the CDR3 reads TGTGCCAGCAGCTCTCCGACAAGACCTAGCTCCTACGAGCAGTACTTC. The rearrangement joins TRBV6-2 or TRBV6-3 to TRBJ2-7, with D unclear. This CDR3 region has 16 residues. Germline CDR1 reads MNHEY; CDR2 reads SVGEGT. V lost 6 bases and J 0 bases, leaving 18 bases between the germline ends.

In this sample, this clonotype turned up a few times. The chain is built from TRBV6-2 or TRBV6-3 and TRBJ1-2, with 8 nucleotides matching TRBD1. Trimming at V came to 7 bases and at J to 7 bases, leaving 8 bases not matched to a gene. Germline V gene lookup returns CDR1 MNHEY and CDR2 SVGEGT. The CDR3 totals 13 residues. The CDR3 region is CASTNPGGVGYTF. The CDR3 nucleotides read TGTGCCAGCACTAACCCAGGGGGCGTTGGCTACACCTTC.

The chain combines TRBV20-1 with TRBJ2-7; D unclear. The end of the DNA is better explained by TRBJ2-5, so the J call may be wrong. This CDR3 has 13 amino acids. Germline V gene sequence: CDR1 DFQATT, CDR2 SNEGSKA (reference sequence). The CDR3 region is CSARGTAPETQYF. CDR3 DNA sequence: TGCAGTGCTAGAGGAACAGCACCAGAGACCCAGTACTTC.

This chain's CDR3 is CASSSLTGELFF. The CDR3, as DNA: TGTGCCAGCAGTTCTCTCACCGGGGAGCTGTTTTTT. The V and J genes are TRBV6-6 and TRBJ2-2; D gene ambiguous. With 4 bases removed from V and 4 bases from J, the gap between germline ends came to 4 bases. CDR1 and CDR2 from the germline V gene are MNHNY and SVGAGI (reference sequence). The CDR3 is made up of 12 amino acids.

Only a few counts were recorded for this clonotype. The chain combines TRBV5-1 with TRBJ2-7; D remains unclear. This CDR3 spans 15 amino acids. V was cut by 0 bases and J by 0 bases, with 10 bases left in between. Germline values: CDR1 SGHRS, CDR2 YFSETQ. The CDR3: CASSLDAGTSYEQYF. The CDR3 nucleotides are TGCGCCAGCAGCTTGGATGCAGGAACCTCCTACGAGCAGTACTTC.

The chain employs TRBV20-1 and TRBJ2-3; D unclear. Looked up from germline, CDR1 is DFQATT and CDR2 is SNEGSKA (reference sequence). This CDR3 is 15 amino acids long. Between the trimmed V and J ends, which lost 0 bases and 4 bases, there was a span of 14 bases. In nucleotides, the CDR3 is TGCAGTGCTAGAGAATCTGGTGGGTGGGCAGATACGCAGTATTTT. Amino acid sequence: CSARESGGWADTQYF.

This chain joins TRBV30 and TRBJ1-2, with TRBD1 as a possible D gene (6 bases). With 4 bases removed from V and 3 bases from J, the gap between germline ends came to 9 bases. The CDR3 runs 12 residues. From germline, CDR1 is GTSNPN and CDR2 SVGIG (reference sequence). The CDR3 DNA follows: TGTGCCTGGACGGACAGTGACTATGGCTACACCTTC. As protein: CAWTDSDYGYTF. Full variable domain (missing parts from reference TRBV30 and TRBJ1-2): SQTIHQWPATLVQPVGSPLSLECTVEGTSNPNLYWYRQAAGRGLQLLFYSVGIGQISSEVPQNLSASRPQDRQFILSSKKLLLSDSGFYLCAWTDSDYGYTFGSGTRLTVV.

This clonotype was detected only a few times. The chain combines TRBV12-3 or TRBV12-4 with TRBJ2-3; D possibly corresponds to TRBD2 (5 bases). With 0 bases removed from V and 3 bases from J, the gap between germline ends came to 10 bases. The length of the CDR3 is 15 residues. DNA for the CDR3: TGTGCCAGCAGTTTAGCGACCGGGGTTACAGATACGCAGTATTTT. Translated, it gives CASSLATGVTDTQYF.

This clonotype has only a few counts. Mismatch with germline at one junction end may stem from a read error. This chain uses TRBV12-3 or TRBV12-4 with TRBJ2-1; D perhaps matches TRBD2 (6 bases). This CDR3 has 14 amino acids. CDR3 region: CASRERGTYDEQFF. The CDR3 DNA is TGTGCCAGCAGGGAACGGGGGACCTACGATGAGCAGTTCTTC.

The chain carries TRBV12-5 and TRBJ2-4; TRBD1 matches at 10 bases. After removal of 5 bases from V and 10 bases from J, the junction contained 8 bases not matched to a gene. CDR3 length equals 14 residues. Per the germline V gene, CDR1 is LGHNT and CDR2 is FRNRAP. In DNA, the CDR3 is TGTGCTAGTGGTAACAACCGGGGACAGGGGATTCAGTACTTC. This codes for CASGNNRGQGIQYF.

This clonotype has more than one count but fewer than ten. V gene TRBV20-1 combines with J gene TRBJ2-6, with 7 bases matching TRBD1. Germline CDR1 DFQATT, CDR2 SNEGSKA (reference sequence). The CDR3 length is 17 residues. After removal of 8 bases from V and 0 bases from J, the junction contained 13 bases not matched to a gene. For the CDR3, the DNA is TGCAGTACACCCGGGACAGAAGTAAACTCTGGGGCCAACGTCCTGACTTTC. Translation gives CSTPGTEVNSGANVLTF.

V usage is TRBV12-3 or TRBV12-4 and J usage is TRBJ2-7; 7 bases line up with TRBD1. Unmatched junction bases numbered 9, after V lost 6 bases and J lost 4 bases. The CDR3 sequence is 14 residues long. The CDR3: CASSRGGSIYEQYF. The CDR3 coding sequence is TGTGCCAGCAGCCGAGGGGGCTCGATATACGAGCAGTACTTC.

This clonotype was found a few times. This sequence joins TRBV20-1 and TRBJ2-1; 7 nucleotides line up with TRBD1. The CDR3 loop spans 14 amino acids. V lost 6 bases to trimming and J lost 2 bases; unmatched junction nucleotides: 7. Looked up from germline, CDR1 is DFQATT and CDR2 is SNEGSKA (reference sequence). The CDR3 sequence: CSAETGIPYNEQFF. The CDR3 coding sequence is TGCAGTGCGGAGACAGGGATCCCCTACAATGAGCAGTTCTTC.